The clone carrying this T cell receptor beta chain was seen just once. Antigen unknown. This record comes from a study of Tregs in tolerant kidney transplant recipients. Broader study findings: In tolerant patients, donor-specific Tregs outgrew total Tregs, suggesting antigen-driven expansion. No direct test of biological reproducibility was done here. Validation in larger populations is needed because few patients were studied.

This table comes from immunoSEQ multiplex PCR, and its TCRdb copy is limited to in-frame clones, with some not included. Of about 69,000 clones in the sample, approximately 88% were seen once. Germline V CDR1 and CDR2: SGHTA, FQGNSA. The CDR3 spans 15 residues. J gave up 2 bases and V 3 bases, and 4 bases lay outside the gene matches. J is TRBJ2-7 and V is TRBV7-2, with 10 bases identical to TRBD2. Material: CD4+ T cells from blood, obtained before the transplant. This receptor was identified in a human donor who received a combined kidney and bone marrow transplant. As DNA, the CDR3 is TGTGCCAGCAGCTTTAGGACTAGCGGTACCTACGAGCAGTACTTC. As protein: CASSFRTSGTYEQYF.